Detailed here is one T cell receptor beta chain. TCRdb fed the multiplex PCR reads into MiXCR, producing one record per CDR3 protein. The table includes 20,000 to 25,000 distinct CDR3 sequences, about 61% detected once. CDR3 length: 16 amino acids. Germline CDR1 reads SGHKS; CDR2 reads YYEKEE (reference sequence). J was trimmed by 5 bases and V by 5 bases; bases with no gene match: 12. This sample was included in a study of breast tumors, draining lymph nodes, adjacent tissues. Sequenced material: tumor-adjacent breast tissue. The rearrangement uses TRBV5-5 and TRBJ2-1; 8 bases line up with TRBD1. This sequence was found in a female donor with breast cancer. Some clones in this sample may be carry-over from other donors' samples. The CDR3 region has the DNA TGTGCCAGCAGTGATCTTGCGGGACAGGCCGACAATGAGCAGTTCTTC. It codes for CASSDLAGQADNEQFF.